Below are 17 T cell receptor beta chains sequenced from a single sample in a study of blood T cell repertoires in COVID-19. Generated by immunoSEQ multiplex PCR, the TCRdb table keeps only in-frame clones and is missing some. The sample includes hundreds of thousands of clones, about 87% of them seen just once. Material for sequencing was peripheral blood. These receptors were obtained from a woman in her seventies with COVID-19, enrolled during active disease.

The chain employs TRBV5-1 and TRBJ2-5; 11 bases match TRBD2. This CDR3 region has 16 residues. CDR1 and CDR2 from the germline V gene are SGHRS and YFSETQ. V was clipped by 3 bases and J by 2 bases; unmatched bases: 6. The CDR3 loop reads CASSWGLAEPQETQYF. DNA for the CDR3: TGCGCCAGCAGCTGGGGACTAGCGGAGCCACAAGAGACCCAGTACTTC. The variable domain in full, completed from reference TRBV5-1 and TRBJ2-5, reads KAGVTQTPRYLIKTRGQQVTLSCSPISGHRSVSWYQQTPGQGLQFLFEYFSETQRNKGNFPGRFSGRQFSNSRSEMNVSTLELGDSALYLCASSWGLAEPQETQYFGPGTRLLVL.

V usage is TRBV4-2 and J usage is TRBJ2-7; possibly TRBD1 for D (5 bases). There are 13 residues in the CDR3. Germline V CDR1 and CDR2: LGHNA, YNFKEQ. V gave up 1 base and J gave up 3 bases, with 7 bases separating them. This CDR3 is CASSQGQNYEQYF. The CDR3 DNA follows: TGTGCCAGCAGCCAAGGACAGAACTACGAGCAGTACTTC.

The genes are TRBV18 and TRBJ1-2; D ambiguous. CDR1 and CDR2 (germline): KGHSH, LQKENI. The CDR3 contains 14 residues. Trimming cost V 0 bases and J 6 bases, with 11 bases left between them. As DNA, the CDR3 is TGTGCCAGCTCACCACCCCTCGGTCGGGATGGCTACACCTTC. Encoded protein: CASSPPLGRDGYTF. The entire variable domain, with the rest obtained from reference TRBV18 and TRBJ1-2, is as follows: NAGVMQNPRHLVRRRGQEARLRCSPMKGHSHVYWYRQLPEEGLKFMVYLQKENIIDESGMPKERFSAEFPKEGPSILRIQQVVRGDSAAYFCASSPPLGRDGYTFGSGTRLTVV.

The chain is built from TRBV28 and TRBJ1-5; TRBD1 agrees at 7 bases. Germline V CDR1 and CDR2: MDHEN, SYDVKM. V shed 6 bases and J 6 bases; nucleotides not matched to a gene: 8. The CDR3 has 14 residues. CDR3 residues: CASSRDSTFQPQHF. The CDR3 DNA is TGTGCCAGCAGCCGGGACAGTACATTTCAGCCCCAGCATTTT.

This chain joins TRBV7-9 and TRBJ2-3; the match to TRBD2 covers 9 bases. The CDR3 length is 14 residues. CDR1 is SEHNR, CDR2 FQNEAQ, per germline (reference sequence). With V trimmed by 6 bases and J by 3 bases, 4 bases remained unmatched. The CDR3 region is CASRRGLATDTQYF. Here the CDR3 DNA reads TGTGCCAGCAGGAGAGGACTAGCGACAGATACGCAGTATTTT.

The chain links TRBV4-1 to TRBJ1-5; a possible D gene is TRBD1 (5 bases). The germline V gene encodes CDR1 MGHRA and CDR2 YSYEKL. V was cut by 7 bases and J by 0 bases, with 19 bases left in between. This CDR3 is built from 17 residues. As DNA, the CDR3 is TGCGCCAGCACTATAAGAGGTACAGGAGATAGCAATCAGCCCCAGCATTTT. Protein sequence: CASTIRGTGDSNQPQHF.

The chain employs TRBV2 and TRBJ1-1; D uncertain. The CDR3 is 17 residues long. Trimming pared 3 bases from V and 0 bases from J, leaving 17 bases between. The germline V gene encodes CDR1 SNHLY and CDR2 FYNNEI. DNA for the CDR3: TGTGCCAGCAGTGATAGTACAGTCCCGCTTTTGAACACTGAAGCTTTCTTT. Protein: CASSDSTVPLLNTEAFF.

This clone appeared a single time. The CDR3 here is CASSRRGVAIGTQYF. As DNA, the CDR3 is TGTGCCAGCAGCCGCAGGGGCGTCGCAATTGGGACCCAGTACTTC. The chain links TRBV14 to TRBJ2-5; D perhaps matches TRBD1 (6 bases). Germline V gene sequence: CDR1 SGHDN, CDR2 FVKESK. CDR3 length: 15 residues. Trimming removed 4 bases at V and 7 bases at J, with 19 bases between. Based on the CDR3 plus reference TRBV14 and TRBJ2-5, the full variable domain is EAGVTQFPSHSVIEKGQTVTLRCDPISGHDNLYWYRRVMGKEIKFLLHFVKESKQDESGMPNNRFLAERTGGTYSTLKVQPAELEDSGVYFCASSRRGVAIGTQYFGPGTRLLVL.

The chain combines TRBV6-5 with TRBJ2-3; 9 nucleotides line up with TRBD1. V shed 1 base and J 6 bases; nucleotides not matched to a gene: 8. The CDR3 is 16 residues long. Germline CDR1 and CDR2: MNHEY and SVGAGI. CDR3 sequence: CASSYLPGQGKDTQYF. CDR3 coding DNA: TGTGCCAGCAGTTACTTACCGGGACAGGGAAAGGATACGCAGTATTTT.

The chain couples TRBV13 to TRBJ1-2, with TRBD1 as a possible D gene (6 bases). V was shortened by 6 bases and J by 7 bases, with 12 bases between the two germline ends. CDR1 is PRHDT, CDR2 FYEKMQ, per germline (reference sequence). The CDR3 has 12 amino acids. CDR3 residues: CASSLNRAGYTF. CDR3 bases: TGTGCCAGCAGTTTGAACAGGGCTGGCTACACCTTC.

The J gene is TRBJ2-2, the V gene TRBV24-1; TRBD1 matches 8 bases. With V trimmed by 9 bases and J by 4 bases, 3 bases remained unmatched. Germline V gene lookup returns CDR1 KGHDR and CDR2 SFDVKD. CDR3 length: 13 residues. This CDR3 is CATAGGGTGELFF. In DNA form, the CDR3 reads TGTGCCACCGCAGGGGGCGGCACCGGGGAGCTGTTTTTT.

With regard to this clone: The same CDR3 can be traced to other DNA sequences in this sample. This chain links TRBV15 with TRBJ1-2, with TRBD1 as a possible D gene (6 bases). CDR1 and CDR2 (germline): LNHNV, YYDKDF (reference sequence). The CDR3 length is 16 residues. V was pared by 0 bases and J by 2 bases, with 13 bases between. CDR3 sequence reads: CATSREGQGKNYGYTF. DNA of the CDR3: TGTGCCACCAGCAGAGAGGGCCAGGGGAAGAACTATGGCTACACCTTC.

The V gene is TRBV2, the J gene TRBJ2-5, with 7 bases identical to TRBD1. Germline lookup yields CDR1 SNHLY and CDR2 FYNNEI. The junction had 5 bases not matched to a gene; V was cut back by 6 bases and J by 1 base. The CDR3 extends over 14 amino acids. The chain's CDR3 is CASSINRGQETQYF. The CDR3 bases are TGTGCCAGCAGCATTAACAGGGGCCAAGAGACCCAGTACTTC.

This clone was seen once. The CDR3 loop reads CASSLGRGFNTDTQYF. Here the CDR3 DNA reads TGTGCCAGCAGCCTAGGGCGGGGTTTCAACACAGATACGCAGTATTTT. The chain links TRBV5-6 to TRBJ2-3, with D possibly matching TRBD2 (6 bases). V was shortened by 4 bases and J by 2 bases, with 17 bases between the two germline ends. Germline V gene lookup returns CDR1 SGHDT and CDR2 YYEEEE. The CDR3 consists of 16 residues.

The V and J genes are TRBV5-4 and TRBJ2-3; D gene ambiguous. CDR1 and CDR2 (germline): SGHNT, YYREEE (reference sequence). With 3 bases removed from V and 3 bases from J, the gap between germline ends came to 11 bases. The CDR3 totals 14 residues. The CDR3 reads CASSSFSVTDTQYF. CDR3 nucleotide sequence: TGTGCCAGCAGCTCCTTCTCCGTTACAGATACGCAGTATTTT.

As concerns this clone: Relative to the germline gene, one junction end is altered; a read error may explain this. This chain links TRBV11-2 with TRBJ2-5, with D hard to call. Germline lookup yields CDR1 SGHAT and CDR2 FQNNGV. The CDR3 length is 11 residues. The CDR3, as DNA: TGTGCCAGCAGAAAAGGAGAGGCCCAGTACTTC. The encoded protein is CASRKGEAQYF.

The CDR3 region is CASSQGSTSGTRTQYF. As DNA, the CDR3 is TGTGCCAGCAGCCAAGGTTCAACTAGCGGGACGAGGACGCAGTATTTT. The chain links TRBV4-2 to TRBJ2-3; 10 bases line up with TRBD2. The CDR3 loop spans 16 amino acids. CDR1 is LGHNA, CDR2 YNFKEQ, per germline. The V gene end was trimmed by 1 base and the J gene end by 9 bases; junction bases not matched to a gene: 10.